Reported below is one TCR beta chain. Its antigen remains unidentified. Assay used: immunoSEQ multiplex PCR; TCRdb lists only in-frame clones, some missing. The profile shows roughly 77,000 clones, just over 90% of them singletons. This record belongs to a study of T cell responses to AZD1222 COVID-19 vaccine. Regarding the study as a whole: It was only after the peak T cell response that any repertoires were sampled. White British ancestry dominated among donors, who included more females, and clonal diversity was possibly underestimated.

CDR3 length: 15 residues. Germline lookup yields CDR1 KGHSH and CDR2 LQKENI. Trimming left V 3 bases short and J 3 bases short, with 14 bases between. This TCR was sampled from an adult who received the AZD1222 COVID-19 vaccine. The sequences come from peripheral blood, collected 28 days after the second AZD1222 dose. The chain links TRBV18 to TRBJ1-2; maybe TRBD1 (6 bases). DNA of the CDR3: TGTGCCAGCTCACCCACGGGGGCTGTGGACTATGGCTACACCTTC. Translation: CASSPTGAVDYGYTF.